This TCR beta chain was captured in a study of cytomegalovirus exposure and HLA in healthy donors. As for the study in general: In a later analysis, it was reported that the roughly 130 validation repertoires had been produced on the same platform as the 600 to 850 repertoires belonging to the first cohort. Notes on the study in general: The listing of fewer than 200 TCR beta chains classed them as cytomegalovirus-associated.

Repertoires were generated with immunoSEQ multiplex PCR, while TCRdb's copy carries only in-frame clones and drops some. The sample contains roughly 310,000 clones, approximately 85% of which appear only once. Comments on this clone: The antigen is undetermined.

This CDR3 has 13 residues. Germline loops: CDR1 LNHDA, CDR2 SQIVND (reference sequence). The trim removed 0 bases at V and 11 bases at J, leaving 5 bases unmatched. The donors were in the approximately 120-subject validation cohort; that cohort was separate from the roughly 730-subject first cohort. The clonotype comes from a man aged 30-40 years in good health and CMV-seronegative. The sequenced sample was PBMCs. The chain uses TRBV19 and TRBJ1-1; 8 nucleotides agree with TRBD1. CDR3 DNA: TGTGCCAGTAGTATAGATCTGACAGGGGAGGCTTTCTTT. Protein: CASSIDLTGEAFF. The whole variable domain, filled in from reference TRBV19 and TRBJ1-1, reads DGGITQSPKYLFRKEGQNVTLSCEQNLNHDAMYWYRQDPGQGLRLIYYSQIVNDFQKGDIAEGYSVSREKKESFPLTVTSAQKNPTAFYLCASSIDLTGEAFFGQGTRLTVV.